These T cell receptor beta chains were read from a single sample in a study of blood T cell repertoires in COVID-19. The repertoire was sequenced with immunoSEQ multiplex PCR; TCRdb's copy has only in-frame clones and lacks some. The sample shows tens of thousands of clones, approximately 90% of them seen only once. Material for sequencing was peripheral blood. Every receptor here comes from a human donor with active COVID-19. The donor label of this sample is uncertain. The CDR3 runs from the conserved cysteine through the conserved F or W. D genes are given only for firm matches. Size is stated for part of the rows, as once, few or many counts, or as a class when the clone is expanded.

clone size: .
V gene: TRBV6-8
D gene: .
J gene: TRBJ1-5
CDR3 protein: CASSYSGYSPGGHQPQHF
CDR3 DNA: TGTGCCAGCAGTTACTCGGGCTACTCCCCCGGAGGTCATCAGCCCCAGCATTTT

clone size: .
V gene: TRBV27
D gene: TRBD2
J gene: TRBJ2-7
CDR3 protein: CASSSSPAWGGPYYEQYF
CDR3 DNA: TGTGCCAGCAGTTCCTCCCCGGCGTGGGGGGGACCGTACTACGAGCAGTACTTC

clone size: .
V gene: TRBV5-4
D gene: .
J gene: TRBJ2-5
CDR3 protein: CASSLAETQYF
CDR3 DNA: TGTGCCAGCAGCTTGGCGGAGACCCAGTACTTC

clone size: .
V gene: TRBV7-6
D gene: TRBD2
J gene: TRBJ2-3
CDR3 protein: CASSPWRGALRADTQYF
CDR3 DNA: TGTGCCAGCAGCCCGTGGCGGGGGGCCCTCCGGGCAGATACGCAGTATTTT

clone size: .
V gene: TRBV3-1/TRBV3-2
D gene: TRBD1
J gene: TRBJ2-2
CDR3 protein: CASSQAGTGNTGELFF
CDR3 DNA: TGTGCCAGCAGCCAGGCCGGGACAGGGAACACCGGGGAGCTGTTTTTT

clone size: few
V gene: TRBV2
D gene: TRBD1
J gene: TRBJ2-7
CDR3 protein: CASTGQSYEQYF
CDR3 DNA: TGTGCCAGCACGGGACAGAGCTACGAGCAGTACTTC

clone size: .
V gene: TRBV2
D gene: .
J gene: TRBJ2-5
CDR3 protein: CASPVRQHQETQYF
CDR3 DNA: TGTGCCAGTCCCGTAAGACAGCACCAAGAGACCCAGTACTTC

clone size: .
V gene: TRBV5-1
D gene: .
J gene: TRBJ2-3
CDR3 protein: CASSLEGRNSDTQYF
CDR3 DNA: TGCGCCAGCAGCTTGGAAGGCAGGAACTCAGATACGCAGTATTTT

clone size: .
V gene: TRBV2
D gene: TRBD1
J gene: TRBJ1-2
CDR3 protein: CASSGQGAFSDGYTF
CDR3 DNA: TGTGCCAGCAGCGGACAGGGGGCTTTCAGCGATGGCTACACCTTC

clone size: .
V gene: TRBV18
D gene: .
J gene: TRBJ2-5
CDR3 protein: CASSYLEAGYQETQYF
CDR3 DNA: TGTGCCAGCTCATACCTAGAAGCAGGGTACCAAGAGACCCAGTACTTC

clone size: .
V gene: TRBV6-6
D gene: TRBD2
J gene: TRBJ2-2
CDR3 protein: CASSYPPGGAGGELFF
CDR3 DNA: TGTGCCAGCAGTTACCCCCCGGGAGGGGCGGGCGGGGAGCTGTTTTTT

clone size: .
V gene: TRBV29-1
D gene: .
J gene: TRBJ2-3
CDR3 protein: CSVEDDGGTDTQYF
CDR3 DNA: TGCAGCGTTGAAGATGATGGCGGAACAGATACGCAGTATTTT

clone size: .
V gene: TRBV6-2/TRBV6-3
D gene: .
J gene: TRBJ2-3
CDR3 protein: CASSYRLSTDTQYF
CDR3 DNA: TGTGCCAGCAGTTATCGTCTATCCACAGATACGCAGTATTTT

clone size: .
V gene: TRBV7-2
D gene: .
J gene: TRBJ1-2
CDR3 protein: CASSPDSSANYGYTF
CDR3 DNA: TGTGCCAGCAGCCCAGACAGCTCAGCTAACTATGGCTACACCTTC

clone size: once
V gene: TRBV19
D gene: .
J gene: TRBJ1-1
CDR3 protein: CASSPTGGANTEAFF
CDR3 DNA: TGTGCCAGTAGTCCTACAGGTGGGGCGAACACTGAAGCTTTCTTT

clone size: .
V gene: TRBV7-2
D gene: TRBD2
J gene: TRBJ2-2
CDR3 protein: CASSLSGGAGTGELFF
CDR3 DNA: TGTGCCAGCAGCTTGTCCGGGGGGGCGGGAACCGGGGAGCTGTTTTTT

clone size: .
V gene: TRBV3-1/TRBV3-2
D gene: .
J gene: TRBJ1-2
CDR3 protein: CASSHPRDSNYGYTF
CDR3 DNA: TGTGCCAGCAGCCACCCCCGGGACTCTAACTATGGCTACACCTTC

clone size: .
V gene: TRBV28
D gene: TRBD1
J gene: TRBJ1-3
CDR3 protein: CASRQGGSGNTIYF
CDR3 DNA: TGTGCGAGTAGACAGGGAGGATCTGGAAACACCATATATTTT

clone size: once
V gene: TRBV29-1
D gene: .
J gene: TRBJ2-7
CDR3 protein: CSLKLAGSVEQYF
CDR3 DNA: TGCAGCCTCAAGTTGGCAGGGTCGGTCGAGCAGTACTTC

clone size: .
V gene: TRBV14
D gene: .
J gene: TRBJ2-5
CDR3 protein: CASSPRRHETQYF
CDR3 DNA: TGTGCCAGCAGCCCTCGGAGGCACGAGACCCAGTACTTC

clone size: .
V gene: TRBV6-1
D gene: TRBD1
J gene: TRBJ1-5
CDR3 protein: CASSEAGTGNQPQHF
CDR3 DNA: TGTGCCAGCAGTGAAGCGGGGACAGGGAATCAGCCCCAGCATTTT

clone size: .
V gene: TRBV2
D gene: TRBD1
J gene: TRBJ2-7
CDR3 protein: CASSLDRGGSYEQYF
CDR3 DNA: TGTGCCAGCAGCCTGGACAGGGGAGGTAGTTACGAGCAGTACTTC

clone size: .
V gene: TRBV27
D gene: .
J gene: TRBJ2-5
CDR3 protein: CASWHKETQYF
CDR3 DNA: TGTGCCAGTTGGCACAAAGAGACCCAGTACTTC

clone size: .
V gene: TRBV7-9
D gene: .
J gene: TRBJ2-6
CDR3 protein: CASSRGFFSGANVLTF
CDR3 DNA: TGTGCCAGCAGCCGAGGGTTCTTCTCTGGGGCCAACGTCCTGACTTTC

clone size: .
V gene: TRBV5-4
D gene: .
J gene: TRBJ2-3
CDR3 protein: CASSVRQDSDTQYF
CDR3 DNA: TGTGCCAGCAGCGTCAGACAGGATTCTGATACGCAGTATTTT

clone size: .
V gene: TRBV7-9
D gene: TRBD1
J gene: TRBJ1-2
CDR3 protein: CASSFTGGDGYTF
CDR3 DNA: TGTGCCAGCAGCTTCACAGGGGGAGATGGCTACACCTTC

clone size: .
V gene: TRBV2
D gene: TRBD1
J gene: TRBJ1-2
CDR3 protein: CASSARAGGSSYGYTF
CDR3 DNA: TGTGCCAGCAGTGCTCGGGCAGGGGGCTCGAGCTATGGCTACACCTTC

clone size: .
V gene: TRBV28
D gene: .
J gene: TRBJ2-7
CDR3 protein: CASSTPGPSSYEQYF
CDR3 DNA: TGTGCCAGCAGCACACCGGGTCCAAGCTCCTACGAGCAGTACTTC

clone size: .
V gene: TRBV5-1
D gene: .
J gene: TRBJ2-1
CDR3 protein: CASSLAGSSYNEQFF
CDR3 DNA: TGCGCCAGCAGCTTGGCTGGGAGCTCCTACAATGAGCAGTTCTTC

clone size: .
V gene: TRBV7-2
D gene: .
J gene: TRBJ1-1
CDR3 protein: CASSSGPGTGNTEAFF
CDR3 DNA: TGTGCCAGCAGCAGCGGGCCCGGGACTGGGAACACTGAAGCTTTCTTT

clone size: .
V gene: TRBV3-1/TRBV3-2
D gene: .
J gene: TRBJ1-1
CDR3 protein: CASSPIVPSRSLNTEAFF
CDR3 DNA: TGTGCCAGCAGCCCGATCGTTCCGAGTCGGTCATTGAACACTGAAGCTTTCTTT

clone size: .
V gene: TRBV7-9
D gene: .
J gene: TRBJ1-4
CDR3 protein: CASSHRVEDEKLFF
CDR3 DNA: TGTGCCAGCAGCCACAGGGTGGAAGATGAAAAACTGTTTTTT

clone size: .
V gene: TRBV3-1/TRBV3-2
D gene: .
J gene: TRBJ2-5
CDR3 protein: CASSQGPQFSTQYF
CDR3 DNA: TGTGCCAGCAGCCAAGGGCCCCAGTTTTCGACCCAGTACTTC

clone size: .
V gene: TRBV7-3
D gene: .
J gene: TRBJ2-3
CDR3 protein: CASSLSTFSDTQYF
CDR3 DNA: TGTGCCAGCAGCTTATCCACTTTCTCGGATACGCAGTATTTT

clone size: .
V gene: TRBV7-8
D gene: .
J gene: TRBJ2-3
CDR3 protein: CASSLGSRVDTQYF
CDR3 DNA: TGTGCCAGCAGCTTAGGGTCCAGGGTGGATACGCAGTATTTT

clone size: .
V gene: TRBV7-3
D gene: .
J gene: TRBJ2-1
CDR3 protein: CASSLQVYNEQFF
CDR3 DNA: TGTGCCAGCAGCTTACAGGTCTACAATGAGCAGTTCTTC

clone size: .
V gene: TRBV9
D gene: TRBD2
J gene: TRBJ2-7
CDR3 protein: CASSLAGGREQYF
CDR3 DNA: TGTGCCAGCTCTTTAGCGGGGGGTCGAGAGCAGTACTTC

clone size: .
V gene: TRBV9
D gene: TRBD2
J gene: TRBJ2-3
CDR3 protein: CASSVSGGGTDTQYF
CDR3 DNA: TGTGCCAGCAGCGTCAGCGGGGGAGGCACAGATACGCAGTATTTT

clone size: .
V gene: TRBV5-4
D gene: TRBD1
J gene: TRBJ2-1
CDR3 protein: CASSLAGTGFNEQFF
CDR3 DNA: TGTGCCAGCAGCCTCGCCGGGACAGGGTTCAATGAGCAGTTCTTC

clone size: .
V gene: TRBV19
D gene: TRBD1
J gene: TRBJ1-2
CDR3 protein: CASSFRGLPGGYTF
CDR3 DNA: TGTGCCAGTAGTTTCAGGGGGCTGCCTGGCGGCTACACCTTC

clone size: .
V gene: TRBV19
D gene: .
J gene: TRBJ1-4
CDR3 protein: CASSVHRASGEKLFF
CDR3 DNA: TGTGCCAGTAGTGTCCACAGGGCTTCGGGTGAAAAACTGTTTTTT

clone size: once
V gene: TRBV2
D gene: TRBD1
J gene: TRBJ1-1
CDR3 protein: CASSPPPRGRLSNTEAFF
CDR3 DNA: TGTGCCAGCAGTCCCCCTCCTAGGGGGCGTTTATCGAACACTGAAGCTTTCTTT

clone size: once
V gene: TRBV4-3
D gene: TRBD1
J gene: TRBJ1-5
CDR3 protein: CASSQETGWNQPQHF
CDR3 DNA: TGCGCCAGCAGCCAAGAGACAGGGTGGAATCAGCCCCAGCATTTT

clone size: .
V gene: TRBV24-1
D gene: .
J gene: TRBJ1-1
CDR3 protein: CATSDGLGAFF
CDR3 DNA: TGTGCCACCAGCGATGGACTGGGCGCTTTCTTT

clone size: .
V gene: TRBV3-1/TRBV3-2
D gene: .
J gene: TRBJ2-3
CDR3 protein: CASSRRQRTDTQYF
CDR3 DNA: TGTGCCAGCAGCCGGAGACAGCGCACAGATACGCAGTATTTT

clone size: .
V gene: TRBV6-5
D gene: .
J gene: TRBJ2-7
CDR3 protein: CASSKHQGNSYEQYF
CDR3 DNA: TGTGCCAGCAGTAAGCATCAGGGAAATTCCTACGAGCAGTACTTC

clone size: once
V gene: TRBV13
D gene: TRBD2
J gene: TRBJ2-2
CDR3 protein: CASSGGTSGGTGELFF
CDR3 DNA: TGTGCCAGCAGCGGAGGGACTAGCGGGGGAACCGGGGAGCTGTTTTTT

clone size: .
V gene: TRBV4-1
D gene: TRBD2
J gene: TRBJ2-1
CDR3 protein: CASSQVLAGGPGNEQFF
CDR3 DNA: TGCGCCAGCAGCCAAGTCCTAGCGGGGGGGCCCGGTAATGAGCAGTTCTTC

clone size: .
V gene: TRBV5-1
D gene: .
J gene: TRBJ2-7
CDR3 protein: CASSPGVNYEQYF
CDR3 DNA: TGCGCCAGCAGCCCGGGAGTTAATTACGAGCAGTACTTC

clone size: .
V gene: TRBV11-2
D gene: .
J gene: TRBJ2-7
CDR3 protein: CASSPPGRGEQYF
CDR3 DNA: TGTGCCAGCAGCCCTCCGGGGAGGGGGGAGCAGTACTTC

clone size: once
V gene: TRBV2
D gene: TRBD2
J gene: TRBJ2-5
CDR3 protein: CASRLGLAETQYF
CDR3 DNA: TGTGCCAGCAGGCTGGGACTAGCAGAGACCCAGTACTTC

clone size: .
V gene: TRBV5-8
D gene: .
J gene: TRBJ1-1
CDR3 protein: CASSRLGGARGTEAFF
CDR3 DNA: TGTGCCAGCAGCCGGTTGGGGGGGGCTCGGGGCACTGAAGCTTTCTTT

clone size: .
V gene: TRBV19
D gene: TRBD1
J gene: TRBJ1-1
CDR3 protein: CASSVSTGRTEAFF
CDR3 DNA: TGTGCCAGTAGTGTGTCGACAGGGCGAACTGAAGCTTTCTTT

clone size: .
V gene: TRBV11-2
D gene: .
J gene: TRBJ1-3
CDR3 protein: CASSLQGPGNTIYF
CDR3 DNA: TGTGCCAGCAGCTTACAGGGGCCTGGAAACACCATATATTTT